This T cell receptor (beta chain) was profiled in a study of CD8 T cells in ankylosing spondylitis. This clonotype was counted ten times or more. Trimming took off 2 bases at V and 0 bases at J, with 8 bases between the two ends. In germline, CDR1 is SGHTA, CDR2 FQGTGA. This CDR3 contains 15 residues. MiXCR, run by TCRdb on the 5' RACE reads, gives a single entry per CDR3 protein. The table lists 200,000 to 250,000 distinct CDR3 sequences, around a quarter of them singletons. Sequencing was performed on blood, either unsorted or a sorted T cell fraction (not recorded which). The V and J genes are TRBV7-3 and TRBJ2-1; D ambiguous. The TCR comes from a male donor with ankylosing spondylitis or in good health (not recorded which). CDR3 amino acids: CASSLSSSSYNEQFF. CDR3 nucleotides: TGTGCCAGCAGCTTATCCAGTTCCTCCTACAATGAGCAGTTCTTC.